The entry below gives a single T cell receptor beta chain sequence along with its context. The target antigen is unknown. This sample is drawn from a study of cytomegalovirus exposure and HLA in healthy donors. General study results and limits: As immune exposure information, only CMV serostatus was available. Most TCR beta V segments were productive about 87% or about 30% of the time in an earlier analysis. Reported results showed that the classifier diagnosed cytomegalovirus status with high specificity and sensitivity. Three CMV-associated chains proved CMV antigen-specific in vitro.

The primer mix had 60 Vbeta and 13 Jbeta primers. Some clones are missing from TCRdb's copy, which holds only in-frame ones; the method was immunoSEQ multiplex PCR. Altogether roughly 150,000 clones are present, about 70% being singletons, with the ten largest covering about 9.4%. This CDR3 comprises 17 residues. CDR1 and CDR2 from the germline V gene are SGHRS and YFSETQ. The junction had 11 bases not matched to a gene; V was cut back by 1 base and J by 2 bases. The source of this sequence is a man aged 25 to 40 in good health and CMV-seropositive. J is TRBJ2-7 and V is TRBV5-1; 8 bases are shared with TRBD2. Sequenced: PBMCs. The CDR3 spells CASSLSSPERGTYEQYF. CDR3 DNA sequence: TGCGCCAGCAGCTTGTCCTCCCCCGAGCGGGGGACCTACGAGCAGTACTTC.